The entry below gives a single T cell receptor beta chain sequence along with its context. The sample is drawn from a study of blood T cell repertoires in COVID-19. Overall study: Whether acute or convalescent, the COVID-19 samples came from the United States, Italy and Spain. T cells, B-cell-depleted T cells, or PBMCs supplied cDNA or gDNA.

Original handling: Estimation of nucleated cell counts was performed using reference gene primer amplification. Libraries were prepared by immunoSEQ multiplex PCR; TCRdb keeps only in-frame clonotypes and omits some of them. V and J calls plus clone size are reproduced from that table; the DNA served to infer D and trimming. This table holds approximately 290,000 clones, around 89% found once. The CDR3 extends over 11 amino acids. V was shortened by 5 bases and J by 2 bases, with 2 bases between the two germline ends. Germline V gene sequence: CDR1 LGHNT, CDR2 FRNRAP. The gene calls are TRBV12-5 and TRBJ2-3; D is unresolved. The source is a man between 25 and 39 years old with acute or convalescent COVID-19. Sequencing input: peripheral blood. CDR3 protein: CASGLTDTQYF. CDR3 DNA: TGTGCTAGTGGTCTCACAGATACGCAGTATTTT.